Sequencing of this TCR beta chain was carried out in a study of blood T cell repertoires in COVID-19. Study as a whole: Samples taken during acute and convalescent COVID-19 were collected in the United States, Italy and Spain.

Assay used: immunoSEQ multiplex PCR; TCRdb lists only in-frame clones, some missing. The sample records under 200,000 clones, approximately 90% being singletons. V gave up 4 bases and J gave up 6 bases, with 15 bases separating them. The CDR3 has 14 residues. Germline V CDR1 and CDR2: PRHDT, FYEKMQ (reference sequence). The count of this clone is one. Sequences were obtained from peripheral blood. This TCR was sampled from a man in his 60s with active or convalescent COVID-19. This chain connects TRBV13 to TRBJ1-1, with D perhaps TRBD1 (6 bases). The CDR3 spells CASSSRQEWAEAFF. The CDR3 bases are TGTGCCAGCAGCTCCCGACAGGAATGGGCTGAAGCTTTCTTT.